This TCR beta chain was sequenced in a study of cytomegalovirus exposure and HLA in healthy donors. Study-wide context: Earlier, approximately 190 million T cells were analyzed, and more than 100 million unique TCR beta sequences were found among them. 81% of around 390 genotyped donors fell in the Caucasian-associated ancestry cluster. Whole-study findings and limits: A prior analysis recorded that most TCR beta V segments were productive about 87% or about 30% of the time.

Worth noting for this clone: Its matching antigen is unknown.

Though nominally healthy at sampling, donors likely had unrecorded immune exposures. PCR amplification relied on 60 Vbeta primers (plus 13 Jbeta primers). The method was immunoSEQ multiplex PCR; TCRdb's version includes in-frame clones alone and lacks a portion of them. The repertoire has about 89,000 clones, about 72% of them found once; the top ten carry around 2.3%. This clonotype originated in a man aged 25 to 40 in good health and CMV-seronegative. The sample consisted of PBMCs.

In DNA, the CDR3 is TGTGCCTGGGGAACGAGGACGGAGGGGGAGACCCAGTACTTC. This encodes CAWGTRTEGETQYF. The chain combines TRBV30 with TRBJ2-5, with D tentatively TRBD2 (6 bases). V lost 5 bases and J lost 5, with 18 bases in between. Germline V lookup: CDR1 GTSNPN, CDR2 SVGIG (reference sequence). The CDR3 has 14 residues.